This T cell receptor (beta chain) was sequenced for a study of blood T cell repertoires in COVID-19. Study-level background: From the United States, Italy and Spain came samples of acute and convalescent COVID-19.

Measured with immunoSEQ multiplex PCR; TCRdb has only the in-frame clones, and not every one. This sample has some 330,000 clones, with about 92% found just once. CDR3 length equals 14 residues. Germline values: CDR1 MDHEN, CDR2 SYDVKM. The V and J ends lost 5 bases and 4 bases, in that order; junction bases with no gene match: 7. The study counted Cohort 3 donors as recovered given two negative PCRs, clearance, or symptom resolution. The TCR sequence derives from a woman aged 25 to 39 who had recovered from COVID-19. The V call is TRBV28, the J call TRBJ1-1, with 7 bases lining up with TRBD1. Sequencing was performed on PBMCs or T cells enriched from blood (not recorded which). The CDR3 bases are TGTGCCAGCAGTATGGTATCAGGGGGCACTGAAGCTTTCTTT. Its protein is CASSMVSGGTEAFF.